The 18 T cell receptor beta chains below come from one sample, sequenced in a study of CD8+CD57+ T cells in acquired aplastic anemia (dated by TCRdb to 2017 to 2018). The instrument given in TCRdb is Illumina HiSeq 2000. Profiling of TCR beta VDJ combinations and CDR3 sequences used genomic DNA as the template. Starting from the raw public reads, TCRdb applied fastp trimming at Q25, assembled clones with MiXCR and retained in-frame beta chains. Rows with one shared CDR3 protein collapse into an entry with the most common genes and DNA. A total of 250,000 to 300,000 distinct CDR3 sequences appear in this sample, about 56% of them only once. The ten largest make up 7% to 9% of the sample. Material: sorted CD4+, CD8+, or CD8+CD57+ T cells (not recorded which) from PBMCs. The source is a human donor with severe aplastic anemia or a healthy control (not recorded which).

This chain joins TRBV10-1 and TRBJ1-5; no firm D call. V dropped 2 bases and J dropped 2 bases, with 10 bases sitting between them. The CDR3 runs 15 residues. Germline-derived CDR1 and CDR2 are WNHNN and SYGVQD (reference sequence). As DNA, the CDR3 is TGCGCCAGCAGTGAGGGTAATCGGGGCAATCAGCCCCAGCATTTT. It encodes CASSEGNRGNQPQHF.

The genes are TRBV27 and TRBJ1-2, with TRBD1 identical over 7 bases. Germline CDR1 and CDR2: MNHEY and SMNVEV (reference sequence). CDR3 length: 13 amino acids. The V and J ends lost 5 bases and 7 bases, in that order; junction bases with no gene match: 7. The CDR3 DNA reads as TGTGCCAGCAGTCAACAGGGGAGAAGTGGCTACACCTTC. This sequence encodes CASSQQGRSGYTF.

V gene TRBV29-1 combines with J gene TRBJ2-1; 11 bases are a match to TRBD1. Germline V lookup: CDR1 SQVTM, CDR2 ANQGSEA. The CDR3 runs to 15 residues. The J segment lost 6 bases and the V segment lost 8 bases, leaving 12 bases of the junction unmatched. The CDR3 coding sequence is TGCAGCTTTTTCTGGGCAGGGACAGGGGGCAATGAGCAGTTCTTC. It specifies CSFFWAGTGGNEQFF.

The chain employs TRBV7-9 and TRBJ2-7; TRBD2 might be the D (6 bases). The V end was cut by 7 bases, the J end by 4 bases, with 14 bases between. CDR1 and CDR2 from the germline V gene are SEHNR and FQNEAQ (reference sequence). The CDR3 is 13 residues long. This chain's CDR3 is CASISFGGYEQYF. DNA for the CDR3: TGTGCCAGCATCTCCTTCGGGGGTTACGAGCAGTACTTC. Looking up the rest from reference TRBV7-9 and TRBJ2-7 gives the full variable domain: DTGVSQNPRHKITKRGQNVTFRCDPISEHNRLYWYRQTLGQGPEFLTYFQNEAQLEKSRLLSDRFSAERPKGSFSTLEIQRTEQGDSAMYLCASISFGGYEQYFGPGTRLTVT.

This clonotype was observed a single time. The J gene is TRBJ1-2, the V gene TRBV19; weak D call: TRBD1 (5 bases). Trimming cost V 8 bases and J 4 bases, with 17 bases left between them. The germline V gene has CDR1 LNHDA and CDR2 SQIVND (reference sequence). The CDR3 is made up of 14 amino acids. The CDR3 loop is CASYGQGRVYGYTF. CDR3 coding DNA: TGTGCCAGTTATGGTCAGGGTAGGGTCTATGGCTACACCTTC.

V gene TRBV19 combines with J gene TRBJ1-2; 7 bases align to TRBD1. Germline loops: CDR1 LNHDA, CDR2 SQIVND (reference sequence). Trimming took 4 bases from V and 5 from J; bases not matched to a gene: 7. There are 14 residues in the CDR3. The chain's CDR3 is CASSTLQTGYGYTF. As DNA, the CDR3 is TGTGCCAGTAGTACCCTACAGACAGGGTATGGCTACACCTTC. The full variable domain, its missing parts supplied by reference TRBV19 and TRBJ1-2, is DGGITQSPKYLFRKEGQNVTLSCEQNLNHDAMYWYRQDPGQGLRLIYYSQIVNDFQKGDIAEGYSVSREKKESFPLTVTSAQKNPTAFYLCASSTLQTGYGYTFGSGTRLTVV.

The chain couples TRBV2 to TRBJ2-3; TRBD2 might be the D (5 bases). Germline CDR1 and CDR2: SNHLY and FYNNEI. There are 13 residues in the CDR3. V was clipped by 4 bases and J by 7 bases, with 12 bases between them. CDR3 coding DNA: TGTGCCAGCAGTGGAGCGGAATCTTATACGCAGTATTTT. Translating gives CASSGAESYTQYF.

V gene TRBV7-8 combines with J gene TRBJ1-2, with D possibly TRBD1 on 6 matching bases. The CDR3 is made up of 16 amino acids. Trimming removed 1 base from V and 5 bases from J, with 17 bases in between. Germline CDR1 SGHVS, CDR2 FQNEAQ. This CDR3 reads CASSLDGVVRGYGYTF. CDR3 nucleotide sequence: TGTGCCAGCAGCTTAGATGGGGTCGTCAGGGGATATGGCTACACCTTC.

The chain recombines TRBV29-1 with TRBJ1-1; D gene ambiguous. With 3 bases removed from V and 5 bases from J, the gap between germline ends came to 10 bases. The germline gives CDR1 SQVTM, CDR2 ANQGSEA. The CDR3 contains 12 residues. The CDR3 DNA sequence: TGCAGCGTTGAGTGGGAGGCGACTGAAGCTTTCTTT. Its translation is CSVEWEATEAFF.

This clonotype was seen at least ten times. The genes are TRBV30 and TRBJ2-7, with 11 bases lining up with TRBD2. The ends lost 4 bases at V and 2 bases at J; junction bases unmatched: 7. The germline gives CDR1 GTSNPN, CDR2 SVGIG (reference sequence). The CDR3 is 15 residues long. CDR3 bases: TGTGCCTGGACTCAGACTAGCGGGGCTGCCTACGAGCAGTACTTC. Protein: CAWTQTSGAAYEQYF.

This clonotype was seen a few times. This chain uses TRBV7-2 with TRBJ2-5; D not certain. The length of the CDR3 is 13 residues. The ends were cut back, 0 bases at V and 4 bases at J, with 6 bases in the middle. The germline CDR1 and CDR2 sequences are SGHTA and FQGNSA. The CDR3 sequence is CASSLAFGETQYF. DNA for the CDR3: TGTGCCAGCAGCTTAGCGTTTGGAGAGACCCAGTACTTC.

The CDR3 sequence is CASSEAGDRLGNQPQHF. DNA for the CDR3: TGTGCCAGCAGTGAAGCGGGAGACAGGCTAGGGAATCAGCCCCAGCATTTT. The V call is TRBV2, the J call TRBJ1-5, with a weak D call TRBD1 (6 bases). The CDR3 has 17 amino acids. V was trimmed by 0 bases and J by 4 bases, leaving 16 bases between them. In germline, CDR1 is SNHLY, CDR2 FYNNEI.

The chain uses TRBV2 and TRBJ2-5; D ambiguous. The CDR3 spans 15 residues. Germline CDR1 and CDR2: SNHLY and FYNNEI. V dropped 4 bases and J dropped 4 bases, with 16 bases sitting between them. The CDR3 is CASSAPLTGRETQYF. The CDR3 coding sequence is TGTGCCAGCAGTGCCCCCCTGACTGGGCGAGAGACCCAGTACTTC.

The chain uses TRBV11-3 and TRBJ2-5; weak D call: TRBD1 (5 bases). The CDR3 covers 15 residues. V gave up 6 bases and J gave up 2 bases, with 16 bases separating them. Germline CDR1 is SGHNT and CDR2 is YENEEA. The CDR3, as DNA: TGTGCCAGCAGTCTCCAGACAGTTGTACAAGAGACCCAGTACTTC. The encoded protein is CASSLQTVVQETQYF.

On this clonotype: Given a much more abundant clone one base away, this may be a read error. The J gene is TRBJ2-2, the V gene TRBV13; the D call may be TRBD1 or TRBD2 (6 bases each). From germline, CDR1 is PRHDT and CDR2 FYEKMQ (reference sequence). This CDR3 comprises 15 residues. The CDR3 DNA sequence: TGTGCCAGCAGCTCAACAGGGAGAAAAGGCGGGGAGCTGCTTTTT. Protein product: CASSSTGRKGGELLF.

This clonotype was found many times. The chain uses TRBV9 and TRBJ2-1; a weak D match, TRBD2 (5 bases). The CDR3 is made up of 13 amino acids. CDR1 and CDR2 from the germline V gene are SGDLS and YYNGEE. V lost 0 bases to trimming and J lost 6 bases, with 7 bases between them. The CDR3 sequence is CASSVAGSNEQFF. CDR3 nucleotide sequence: TGTGCCAGCAGCGTAGCGGGGTCCAATGAGCAGTTCTTC. Filled out from reference TRBV9 and TRBJ2-1, the complete variable domain reads DSGVTQTPKHLITATGQRVTLRCSPRSGDLSVYWYQQSLDQGLQFLIQYYNGEERAKGNILERFSAQQFPDLHSELNLSSLELGDSALYFCASSVAGSNEQFFGPGTRLTVL.

This clonotype was observed a handful of times. This chain joins TRBV19 and TRBJ2-1, with D possibly TRBD2 on 5 matching bases. Looked up from germline, CDR1 is LNHDA and CDR2 is SQIVND (reference sequence). The length of the CDR3 is 15 residues. V lost 7 bases and J 3 bases, leaving 16 bases between the germline ends. The CDR3 loop is CASIRSSGHYNEQFF. CDR3 DNA: TGTGCCAGTATCAGGTCCAGCGGCCACTACAATGAGCAGTTCTTC.

Comments on this clonotype: Its ends do not fully match the called genes, so a read error is possible. This chain connects TRBV15 to TRBJ2-7, with TRBD1 matching 7 bases. The CDR3 length is 15 residues. CDR1 is LNHNV and CDR2 is YYDKDF in the germline V gene (reference sequence). CDR3 region: CATSSTGASAGEQHF. The CDR3 DNA is TGTGCCACCAGCAGCACAGGGGCGTCCGCAGGCGAGCAGCACTTC.